Each of the 11 T cell receptor beta chains below was sequenced from the same sample in a study of blood T cell repertoires in COVID-19. TCRdb keeps only in-frame clones here, not all; method: immunoSEQ multiplex PCR. In the table there are 65,000 or so clones, more than 75% of which are singletons. Input material: peripheral blood. The receptor set was obtained from a woman in her seventies with acute or convalescent COVID-19.

The chain links TRBV7-6 to TRBJ2-3; 10 bases map to TRBD2. J lost 2 bases, V lost 5 bases, and 7 bases had no gene match. This CDR3 is 16 amino acids long. The germline CDR1 and CDR2 sequences are SGHVS and FNYEAQ. The CDR3 sequence is CASSPIAGGPTDTQYF. CDR3 nucleotides: TGTGCCAGCAGCCCCATAGCGGGGGGTCCCACAGATACGCAGTATTTT.

The CDR3 sequence is CASSEQRGSGNTIYF. The CDR3 DNA reads TGTGCCAGCAGTGAACAAAGGGGATCAGGAAACACCATATATTTT. V is TRBV2 and J is TRBJ1-3; possible D gene TRBD1, 5 bases. This CDR3 comprises 15 residues. V lost 2 bases to trimming and J lost 4 bases, with 12 bases between them. CDR1 SNHLY and CDR2 FYNNEI come from the germline V gene.

This chain connects TRBV19 to TRBJ2-3; D gene ambiguous. V was pared by 5 bases and J by 5 bases, with 8 bases between. CDR3 size: 12 residues. CDR1 LNHDA and CDR2 SQIVND come from the germline V gene (reference sequence). CDR3 DNA sequence: TGTGCCAGTAGTCAGACGGGAGATACGCAGTATTTT. It is translated as CASSQTGDTQYF.

V and J are TRBV28 and TRBJ2-5; a possible D gene is TRBD1 (6 bases). The germline gives CDR1 MDHEN, CDR2 SYDVKM. This CDR3 is built from 15 residues. Trimming pared 5 bases from V and 5 bases from J, leaving 18 bases between. For the CDR3, the DNA is TGTGCCAGCAGTACGCACGCAGGGGCTGTGGAGACCCAGTACTTC. It encodes CASSTHAGAVETQYF.

The gene calls are TRBV6-5 and TRBJ2-5; 9 nucleotides agree with TRBD2. J lost 5 bases, V lost 10 bases, and 8 bases had no gene match. From germline, CDR1 is MNHEY and CDR2 SVGAGI. CDR3 length: 13 amino acids. The CDR3 nucleotides read TGTGCCATCCAGAGCGGGGGGCGGGAGACCCAGTACTTC. Translation gives CAIQSGGRETQYF.

The chain uses TRBV9 and TRBJ1-5; a possible D gene is TRBD1 (6 bases). This CDR3 is built from 14 residues. Trimming removed 2 bases from V and 4 bases from J, with 10 bases in between. Looked up from germline, CDR1 is SGDLS and CDR2 is YYNGEE. The CDR3 nucleotides read TGTGCCAGCAGCGTCGACGGACAGAATCAGCCCCAGCATTTT. This gives the protein CASSVDGQNQPQHF.

Only a few counts were recorded for this clone. The chain recombines TRBV6-1 with TRBJ2-7; D unresolved. Germline V lookup: CDR1 MNHNS, CDR2 SASEGT. V lost 3 bases to trimming and J lost 4 bases, with 4 bases between them. This CDR3 comprises 11 residues. As DNA, the CDR3 is TGTGCCAGCAGTGACCAGTACGAGCAGTACTTC. It is translated as CASSDQYEQYF.

This clone has a handful of counts. The V gene is TRBV10-3, the J gene TRBJ2-1; 7 nucleotides align to TRBD2. V lost 6 bases to trimming and J lost 7 bases; unmatched junction nucleotides: 9. Germline assignment: CDR1 ENHRY and CDR2 SYGVKD. This CDR3 region has 14 residues. Here the CDR3 DNA reads TGTGCCATCAGCCCTGGGGACTACCAAAATGAGCAGTTCTTC. Translation gives CAISPGDYQNEQFF.

J is TRBJ1-4 and V is TRBV19, with D uncertain. The V end lost 7 bases, the J end lost 0 bases, and 12 bases lay between the germline ends. The CDR3 totals 15 residues. CDR1 is LNHDA and CDR2 is SQIVND in the germline V gene (reference sequence). CDR3 bases: TGTGCCAGTACCCCGGTCATTGCAACTAATGAAAAACTGTTTTTT. It is translated as CASTPVIATNEKLFF.

This rearrangement joins TRBV19 to TRBJ2-2, with no clear D. Trimming pared 8 bases from V and 1 base from J, leaving 8 bases between. Germline V gene lookup returns CDR1 LNHDA and CDR2 SQIVND (reference sequence). The CDR3 is made up of 13 amino acids. CDR3: CASLYWNTGELFF. The CDR3 DNA sequence: TGTGCCAGTTTATATTGGAACACCGGGGAGCTGTTTTTT.

This clone appeared a few times. The chain uses TRBV5-6 and TRBJ1-2, with 11 bases identical to TRBD1. The trim removed 1 base at V and 4 bases at J, leaving 3 bases unmatched. This CDR3 is 15 amino acids long. Germline V gene sequence: CDR1 SGHDT, CDR2 YYEEEE. The CDR3 protein is CASSLRTGGSYGYTF. The CDR3 coding sequence is TGTGCCAGCAGCTTGAGGACAGGGGGCTCCTATGGCTACACCTTC.